The rows below give T cell receptor beta chains drawn from one sample of a study of T cell responses to AZD1222 COVID-19 vaccine. Some clones are missing from TCRdb's copy, which holds only in-frame ones; the method was immunoSEQ multiplex PCR. The sample includes roughly 86,000 clones, around 91% of them seen just once. This specimen consisted of peripheral blood, obtained on day 0 of AZD1222 vaccination. The receptors stem from an adult in good health. Each CDR3 is given with its conserved first and last residue. A D gene is named only where the DNA matches it firmly. Clone size is not always given. Where it is, it says once, few, many or a class for expanded clones.

TRBJ1-4,NA,NA,TRBV2,TGTGCCAGCAGTGAAGCGCAGGGAGGAGAAAAACTGTTTTTT,CASSEAQGGEKLFF
TRBJ1-6,few,NA,TRBV11-2,TGTGCCAGCAGCTCCCGGGACCCGCGGGATAATTCACCCCTCCACTTT,CASSSRDPRDNSPLHF
TRBJ2-7,NA,TRBD1,TRBV7-9,TGTGCCAGCAGCCGGGTAGGGGGCCACGAGCAGTACTTC,CASSRVGGHEQYF
TRBJ2-5,NA,NA,TRBV6-2/TRBV6-3,TGTGCCAGCAGTTTGAATCCTTTCGAGACCCAGTACTTC,CASSLNPFETQYF
TRBJ2-6,NA,NA,TRBV6-2/TRBV6-3,TGTGCCAGCAGTAGAGACTCTGGGGCCAACGTCCTGACTTTC,CASSRDSGANVLTF
TRBJ2-7,NA,NA,TRBV6-5,TGTGCCAGCAGTTACTGGGGGACCCTCCAGGACGAGCAGTACTTC,CASSYWGTLQDEQYF
TRBJ1-3,NA,NA,TRBV6-5,TGTGCCAGCAGCAGGGTAGCTGGAAACACCATATATTTT,CASSRVAGNTIYF
TRBJ2-7,NA,TRBD1,TRBV5-1,TGCGCCAGCAGCTTCCAGGGGGCCTACGAGCAGTACTTC,CASSFQGAYEQYF
TRBJ1-5,NA,NA,TRBV6-1,TGTGCCAGCAGCGCCGTGGGGCCCAATCAGCCCCAGCATTTT,CASSAVGPNQPQHF
TRBJ2-1,NA,TRBD2,TRBV2,TGTGCCAGCAGTGAGCGGGAGGGCCGCTATGAGCAGTTCTTC,CASSEREGRYEQFF
TRBJ2-2,NA,NA,TRBV7-2,TGTGCCAGCAGCTTTCTCACGGGAGAATCCGGGGAGCTGTTTTTT,CASSFLTGESGELFF
TRBJ1-1,once,TRBD1,TRBV28,TGTGCCAGCAGTTTGGGACAGGGGTTCAGGACTGAAGCTTTCTTT,CASSLGQGFRTEAFF
TRBJ2-1,NA,NA,TRBV5-1,TGCGCCAGCAGCTCCGACAGTGAGCAGTTCTTC,CASSSDSEQFF
TRBJ2-7,NA,NA,TRBV6-5,TGTGCCAGCAGTTCGACAGGACCCTCCTACGAGCAGTACTTC,CASSSTGPSYEQYF
TRBJ1-3,once,NA,TRBV3-1/TRBV3-2,TGTGCCAGCAGCATCCGACAGGTTAGCTCTGGAAACACCATATATTTT,CASSIRQVSSGNTIYF
TRBJ1-2,NA,NA,TRBV19,TGTGCCAGTAGTATTCTCGGCGGGGACTATGGCTACACCTTC,CASSILGGDYGYTF
TRBJ2-5,NA,NA,TRBV24-1,TGTGCCACCAGTGACCCCCTTTCCGTCACCCAGACCCAGTACTTC,CATSDPLSVTQTQYF
TRBJ1-4,NA,TRBD1,TRBV3-1/TRBV3-2,TGTGCCAGCAGTCAAGGACAGGGGGTTGGAAAACTGTTTTTT,CASSQGQGVGKLFF
TRBJ2-3,NA,NA,TRBV19,TGTGCCAGTAGTATACCTAGCGCGAGCACAGATACGCAGTATTTT,CASSIPSASTDTQYF
TRBJ2-6,NA,NA,TRBV29-1,TGCAGCGCTGGGGGGGGCGAGCCTTCCAGTTCTGGGGCCAACGTCCTGACTTTC,CSAGGGEPSSSGANVLTF
TRBJ1-2,NA,NA,TRBV6-5,TGTGCCAGCAGTTATCGGGGGACTAACTATGGCTACACCTTC,CASSYRGTNYGYTF
TRBJ2-1,NA,NA,TRBV9,TGTGCCAGCAGCGTAGCGGGTCTAGCCAATGAGCAGTTCTTC,CASSVAGLANEQFF
TRBJ2-1,NA,TRBD2,TRBV15,TGTGCCACCAGCGAAACTAGACTAGCGCACTCCTACAATGAGCAGTTCTTC,CATSETRLAHSYNEQFF
TRBJ2-1,NA,TRBD2,TRBV6-2/TRBV6-3,TGTGCCAGCAGTTACGGCGGGAGGGCCTATGAGCAGTTCTTC,CASSYGGRAYEQFF
TRBJ1-2,NA,NA,TRBV3-1/TRBV3-2,TGTGCCAGCAGTCACAGGGAAGCTAACTATGGCTACACCTTC,CASSHREANYGYTF
TRBJ1-6,NA,TRBD1,TRBV18,TGTGCCAGCTCACCTTTTACAGGGGGTGGGAATTCACCCCTCCACTTT,CASSPFTGGGNSPLHF
TRBJ2-2,NA,TRBD1,TRBV13,TGTGCCAGCAGCCTGCCCGGACAGGGGAGGGGCGGGGAGCTGTTTTTT,CASSLPGQGRGGELFF
TRBJ2-7,few,NA,TRBV5-1,TGCGCCAGCTCCAAGAACAGGGATACCTACGAGCAGTACTTC,CASSKNRDTYEQYF
TRBJ2-7,NA,TRBD2,TRBV9,TGTGCCAGCAGCCCTTTAGCGGGAGGGTCCGACGAGCAGTACTTC,CASSPLAGGSDEQYF
TRBJ2-6,once,NA,TRBV18,TGTGCCAGCTCACCACTGGGGGCGCTGACAAGCTCTGGGGCCAACGTCCTGACTTTC,CASSPLGALTSSGANVLTF
TRBJ2-7,once,TRBD2,TRBV5-1,TGCGCCAGCAGCTTGGTAGCGGGAGTGACCTACGAGCAGTACTTC,CASSLVAGVTYEQYF
TRBJ2-2,NA,NA,TRBV9,TGTGCCAGCAGCGCTGGCTCTTACACCGGGGAGCTGTTTTTT,CASSAGSYTGELFF
TRBJ1-6,few,NA,TRBV28,TGTGCCAGCAGTGGCGTCCTGCACGTAGACAAGGATTCACCCCTCCACTTT,CASSGVLHVDKDSPLHF
TRBJ1-1,NA,NA,TRBV3-1/TRBV3-2,TGTGCCAGCAGATACGGGACATCCAACACTGAAGCTTTCTTT,CASRYGTSNTEAFF
TRBJ2-3,NA,TRBD1,TRBV4-2,TGTGCCAGCAGCCAGACAGGGGGGTTTAGGACAGATACGCAGTATTTT,CASSQTGGFRTDTQYF
TRBJ2-3,NA,TRBD2,TRBV29-1,TGCAGCGCCCCGACTAGCGGGATTGGAGATACGCAGTATTTT,CSAPTSGIGDTQYF